This TCR beta chain was identified during a study of blood T cell repertoires in COVID-19. Looking at the study overall: Sites in the United States, Italy and Spain provided acute and convalescent COVID-19 samples. T cells, B-cell-depleted T cells, or PBMCs supplied cDNA or gDNA.

Original methodology: From reference gene primer amplification, estimates of nucleated cell counts were derived. Sequencing used immunoSEQ multiplex PCR; TCRdb keeps in-frame clones, though not all of them. The DNA was the basis for D and trimming; V, J and clone size are from that table. The table includes about 240,000 clones, roughly 88% detected once. The V end was cut by 1 base, the J end by 12 bases, with 7 bases between. The germline gives CDR1 MDHEN, CDR2 SYDVKM. CDR3 length: 11 amino acids. Source material: peripheral blood. The clonotype comes from an older man with acute or convalescent COVID-19. The rearrangement links TRBV28 to TRBJ2-1, with D unclear. CDR3 residues: CASSLYTWQFF. For the CDR3, the DNA is TGTGCCAGCAGTTTATACACGTGGCAGTTCTTC. The variable domain in full, completed from reference TRBV28 and TRBJ2-1, reads DVKVTQSSRYLVKRTGEKVFLECVQDMDHENMFWYRQDPGLGLRLIYFSYDVKMKEKGDIPEGYSVSREKKERFSLILESASTNQTSMYLCASSLYTWQFFGPGTRLTVL.